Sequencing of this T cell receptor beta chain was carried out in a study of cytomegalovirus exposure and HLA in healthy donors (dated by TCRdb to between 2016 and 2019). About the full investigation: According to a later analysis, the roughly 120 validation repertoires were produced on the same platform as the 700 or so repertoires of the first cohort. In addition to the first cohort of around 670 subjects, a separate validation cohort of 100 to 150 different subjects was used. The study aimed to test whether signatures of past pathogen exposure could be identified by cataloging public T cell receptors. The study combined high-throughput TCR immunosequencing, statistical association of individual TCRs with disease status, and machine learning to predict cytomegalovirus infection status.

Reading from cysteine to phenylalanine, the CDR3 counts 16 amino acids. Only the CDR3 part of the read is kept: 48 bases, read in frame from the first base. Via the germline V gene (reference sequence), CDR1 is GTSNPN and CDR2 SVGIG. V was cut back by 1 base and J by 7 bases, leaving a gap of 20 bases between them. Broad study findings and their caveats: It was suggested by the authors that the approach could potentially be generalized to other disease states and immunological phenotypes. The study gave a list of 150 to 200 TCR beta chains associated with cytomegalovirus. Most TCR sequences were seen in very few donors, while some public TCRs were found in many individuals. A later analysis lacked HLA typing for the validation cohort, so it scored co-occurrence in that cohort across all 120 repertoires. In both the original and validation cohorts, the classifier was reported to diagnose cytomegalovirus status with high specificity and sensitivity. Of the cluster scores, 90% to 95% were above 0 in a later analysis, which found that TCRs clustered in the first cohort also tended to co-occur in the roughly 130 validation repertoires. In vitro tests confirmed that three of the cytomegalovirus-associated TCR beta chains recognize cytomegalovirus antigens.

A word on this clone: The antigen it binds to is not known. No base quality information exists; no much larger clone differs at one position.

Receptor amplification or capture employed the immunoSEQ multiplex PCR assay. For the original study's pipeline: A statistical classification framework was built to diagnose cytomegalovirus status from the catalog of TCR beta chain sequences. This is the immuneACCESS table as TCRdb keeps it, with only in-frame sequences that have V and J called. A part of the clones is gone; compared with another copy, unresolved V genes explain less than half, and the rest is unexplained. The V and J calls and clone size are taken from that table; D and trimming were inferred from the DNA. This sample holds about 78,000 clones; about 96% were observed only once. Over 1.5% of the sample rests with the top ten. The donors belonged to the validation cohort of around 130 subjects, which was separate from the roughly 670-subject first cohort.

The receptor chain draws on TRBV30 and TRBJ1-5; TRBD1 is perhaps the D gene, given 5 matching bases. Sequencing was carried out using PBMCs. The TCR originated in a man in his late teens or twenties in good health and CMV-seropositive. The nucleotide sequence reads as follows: TGTGCCTGGAGTGCGTCCGGGCGCGGGGGGGTCCAGCCCCAGCATTTT. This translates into CAWSASGRGGVQPQHF.